This T cell receptor beta chain was sequenced in a study of radiotherapy plus CTLA-4 blockade in lung cancer (dated by TCRdb to the late 2010s). With regard to the full study: Objective responses were observed in 18% of enrolled patients, and disease control was achieved in less than 35%. Study-wide findings and limitations: After treatment with radiotherapy and ipilimumab, TCR clones that originated in tumors expanded in peripheral blood. Early dynamic changes in blood T cell clones, together with increased serum interferon-beta after radiation, were reported as the strongest predictors of response.

Between the V and J ends, shortened by 2 bases and 0 bases respectively, the junction contains 13 bases. Per the germline V gene (reference sequence), MNHNY is the CDR1 and SVGAGI is the CDR2. Measured from the cysteine to the phenylalanine, the CDR3 is 16 residues long. Of all the DNA, just the CDR3 is kept, 48 bases in frame from base 1. Library prep was done by the immunoSEQ multiplex PCR assay. TCRdb mirrors the immuneACCESS table, restricted to in-frame sequences. Some clones are absent from its copies; in checked studies, under half trace to an unresolved V gene, and the reason for the others is unknown. The sample table records roughly 70,000 clones; roughly 87% of these occur just once. The biggest ten clones account for about 38% of the sample. For this clone: The target of this receptor is not known. Nothing much larger sits one base from this clone, and base qualities are not available.

In this study, focal radiation therapy paired with CTLA-4 blockade (ipilimumab) was tested in patients who had chemo-refractory metastatic non-small-cell lung cancer. This TCR came from a human donor with non-small cell lung cancer that progressed on radiotherapy plus ipilimumab. Here the sequenced sample was peripheral blood, taken from a patient treated with radiotherapy plus ipilimumab. The chain is encoded by TRBV6-6 joined to TRBJ1-2; TRBD1 might be the D gene, on 5 matching bases. The CDR3 amino acid sequence is: CASSYQGGRANYGYTF. The sequenced DNA is TGTGCCAGCAGTTACCAGGGAGGGAGAGCTAACTATGGCTACACCTTC.